This T cell receptor (beta chain) was captured in a study of control samples from healthy donors and cancer patients (dated by TCRdb to 2020 to 2021). The library was prepared using the immunoSEQ multiplex PCR assay. TCRdb retrieved this table from immuneACCESS and kept in-frame rearrangements only. Not all clones are present; in checked studies, unresolved V genes account for under half, and no reason is known for the remainder. For this sample there are around 140,000 clones; nearly 90% appear just once. The top ten hold more than 6.5% of the sample. V trim: 6 bases; J trim: 4 bases; unmatched bases: 8. The CDR3 sequence holds 15 residues, the cysteine and phenylalanine included. Only the CDR3 portion is preserved as DNA: 45 bases, with reading frame beginning at the first base. The germline V gene sets CDR1 to MNHEY and CDR2 to SVGEGT. As concerns this clone: Its antigen is still unknown. Base qualities were left out, and no much larger clone turns up one base away.

The chain is assembled from TRBV6-2 or TRBV6-3 and TRBJ2-1, and TRBD1 aligns with 8 junction nucleotides. The sequence derives from a man over 45 with head and neck cancer. The specimen was PBMCs. The CDR3 reads CASSFRDRPYNEQFF. The DNA reads TGTGCCAGCAGCTTCCGGGACAGGCCTTACAATGAGCAGTTCTTC.